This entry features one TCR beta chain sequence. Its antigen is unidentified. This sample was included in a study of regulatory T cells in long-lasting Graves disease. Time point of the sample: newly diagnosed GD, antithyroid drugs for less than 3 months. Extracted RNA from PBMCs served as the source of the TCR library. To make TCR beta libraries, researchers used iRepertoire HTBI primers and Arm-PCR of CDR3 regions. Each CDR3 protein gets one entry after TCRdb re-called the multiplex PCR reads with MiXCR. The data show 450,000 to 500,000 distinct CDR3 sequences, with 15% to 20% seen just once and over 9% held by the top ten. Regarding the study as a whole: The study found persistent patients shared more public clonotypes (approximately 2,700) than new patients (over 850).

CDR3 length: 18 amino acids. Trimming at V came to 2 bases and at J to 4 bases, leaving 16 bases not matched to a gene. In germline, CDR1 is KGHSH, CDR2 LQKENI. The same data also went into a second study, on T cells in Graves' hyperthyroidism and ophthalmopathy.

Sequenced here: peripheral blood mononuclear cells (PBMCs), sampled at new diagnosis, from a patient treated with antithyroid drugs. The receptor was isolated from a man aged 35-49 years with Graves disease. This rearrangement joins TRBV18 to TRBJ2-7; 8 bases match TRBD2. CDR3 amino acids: CASSPTISAGVALYEQYF. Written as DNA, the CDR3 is TGTGCCAGCTCACCAACAATTTCAGCGGGAGTAGCATTGTACGAGCAGTACTTC.